A selection of T cell receptor beta chains follows, all from one sample in a study of response to subunit inactivated influenza vaccine. TCRdb re-called the RT-PCR reads through MiXCR, storing one row per CDR3 protein. Among almost 600,000 distinct CDR3 sequences, 13% to 15% were seen once, and the ten largest hold 11%. The sequenced sample was PBMCs from blood, obtained roughly 12 days after vaccination. Receptor source: a middle-aged man who received an inactivated influenza vaccine. CDR3s include the opening cysteine and the closing phenylalanine or tryptophan. The order of the fields is J gene, clone size, V gene, D gene, CDR3 protein, CDR3 DNA. D genes are given only for firm matches. Clone size, where shown, is once, few, many, or a class for clones that have expanded.

j_gene: TRBJ1-2
abundance: many
v_gene: TRBV2
d_gene: -
CDR3aa: CASKSEGNYGYTF
CDR3nt: TGTGCCAGCAAGAGTGAGGGGAACTATGGCTACACCTTC

j_gene: TRBJ2-3
abundance: -
v_gene: TRBV28
d_gene: TRBD2
CDR3aa: CAILSGGQGDTQYF
CDR3nt: TGTGCCATCCTTAGCGGGGGGCAGGGAGATACGCAGTATTTT

j_gene: TRBJ2-3
abundance: many
v_gene: TRBV5-6
d_gene: -
CDR3aa: CASSYRWGVSSGTDTQYF
CDR3nt: TGTGCCAGCAGCTATCGGTGGGGGGTGAGTTCCGGCACAGATACGCAGTATTTT

j_gene: TRBJ2-7
abundance: few
v_gene: TRBV7-2
d_gene: -
CDR3aa: CASSSGIFSYEQYF
CDR3nt: TGTGCCAGCAGCTCGGGTATCTTCTCCTACGAGCAGTACTTC

j_gene: TRBJ2-1
abundance: -
v_gene: TRBV2
d_gene: -
CDR3aa: CASSLLPASADDEQFF
CDR3nt: TGTGCCAGCAGCCTCCTCCCCGCAAGTGCCGACGATGAGCAGTTCTTC

j_gene: TRBJ2-5
abundance: -
v_gene: TRBV5-1
d_gene: -
CDR3aa: CASSLVRDRETQYF
CDR3nt: TGCGCCAGCAGCTTGGTTAGGGACCGGGAGACCCAGTACTTC

j_gene: TRBJ2-5
abundance: many
v_gene: TRBV7-9
d_gene: TRBD2
CDR3aa: CASSLALAGQETQYF
CDR3nt: TGTGCCAGCAGCTTAGCCCTAGCGGGGCAAGAGACCCAGTACTTC

j_gene: TRBJ2-5
abundance: few
v_gene: TRBV5-1
d_gene: -
CDR3aa: CASSLMGRGAQETQYF
CDR3nt: TGCGCCAGCAGCTTGATGGGCAGGGGGGCCCAAGAGACCCAGTACTTC

j_gene: TRBJ1-3
abundance: -
v_gene: TRBV29-1
d_gene: -
CDR3aa: CSVEQGRSSGNTIYF
CDR3nt: TGCAGCGTTGAACAAGGACGGTCCTCTGGAAACACCATATATTTT

j_gene: TRBJ2-5
abundance: few
v_gene: TRBV6-1
d_gene: TRBD2
CDR3aa: CASTHSGSGETQYF
CDR3nt: TGTGCCAGCACCCATAGCGGGAGTGGTGAGACCCAGTACTTC

j_gene: TRBJ1-1
abundance: -
v_gene: TRBV10-3
d_gene: TRBD1
CDR3aa: CAIQGQGGTEAFF
CDR3nt: TGTGCCATCCAGGGACAGGGGGGCACTGAAGCTTTCTTT

j_gene: TRBJ2-3
abundance: -
v_gene: TRBV29-1
d_gene: -
CDR3aa: CSVEEVAETSGDTQYF
CDR3nt: TGCAGCGTTGAAGAGGTAGCGGAGACATCCGGAGATACGCAGTATTTT

j_gene: TRBJ2-1
abundance: -
v_gene: TRBV7-3
d_gene: -
CDR3aa: CASSFNRVVFDDEQFF
CDR3nt: TGTGCCAGCAGCTTTAACAGGGTGGTGTTCGACGATGAGCAGTTCTTC

j_gene: TRBJ2-3
abundance: few
v_gene: TRBV24-1
d_gene: TRBD2
CDR3aa: CATSDPLAGGMDTQYF
CDR3nt: TGTGCCACCAGTGATCCCCTAGCGGGAGGGATGGATACGCAGTATTTT

j_gene: TRBJ2-7
abundance: few
v_gene: TRBV5-1
d_gene: -
CDR3aa: CASSLGTYSYEQYF
CDR3nt: TGCGCCAGCAGCTTGGGGACGTATTCCTACGAGCAGTACTTC

j_gene: TRBJ2-1
abundance: -
v_gene: TRBV5-1
d_gene: -
CDR3aa: CASSLGAGVAYNEQFF
CDR3nt: TGCGCCAGCAGCTTGGGCGCCGGGGTGGCATACAATGAGCAGTTCTTC

j_gene: TRBJ2-1
abundance: -
v_gene: TRBV2
d_gene: TRBD2
CDR3aa: CASSGGGRRPNEQFF
CDR3nt: TGTGCCAGCAGTGGCGGGGGACGGAGGCCCAATGAGCAGTTCTTC

j_gene: TRBJ2-1
abundance: -
v_gene: TRBV12-3/TRBV12-4
d_gene: TRBD2
CDR3aa: CASSLRLANYNEQFF
CDR3nt: TGTGCCAGCAGTTTAAGACTAGCGAACTACAATGAGCAGTTCTTC

j_gene: TRBJ1-3
abundance: -
v_gene: TRBV7-9
d_gene: -
CDR3aa: CALDKDPSSSGNTIYF
CDR3nt: TGTGCCCTGGACAAGGACCCTTCTAGCTCTGGAAACACCATATATTTT

j_gene: TRBJ1-6
abundance: few
v_gene: TRBV15
d_gene: -
CDR3aa: CATSRDEGFALHF
CDR3nt: TGTGCCACCAGCAGAGATGAGGGGTTCGCCCTCCACTTT

j_gene: TRBJ2-3
abundance: -
v_gene: TRBV11-2
d_gene: -
CDR3aa: CASSLDYSTDTQYF
CDR3nt: TGTGCCAGCAGCTTGGACTACAGCACAGATACGCAGTATTTT

j_gene: TRBJ2-3
abundance: many
v_gene: TRBV7-6
d_gene: TRBD2
CDR3aa: CASSPGGGADTQYF
CDR3nt: TGTGCCAGCAGCCCGGGGGGTGGCGCAGATACGCAGTATTTT

j_gene: TRBJ2-2
abundance: few
v_gene: TRBV11-2
d_gene: -
CDR3aa: CASSLADSTGELFF
CDR3nt: TGTGCCAGCAGCTTAGCGGACAGTACCGGGGAGCTGTTTTTT

j_gene: TRBJ1-1
abundance: -
v_gene: TRBV3-1
d_gene: -
CDR3aa: CASSQRQGSEAFF
CDR3nt: TGTGCCAGCAGCCAAAGGCAGGGGAGTGAAGCTTTCTTT

j_gene: TRBJ1-6
abundance: -
v_gene: TRBV28
d_gene: -
CDR3aa: CASSSPEITGTLHF
CDR3nt: TGTGCCAGCAGTTCGCCCGAAATAACTGGCACCCTCCACTTT

j_gene: TRBJ2-1
abundance: -
v_gene: TRBV3-1
d_gene: -
CDR3aa: CASSQDLPPSEQFF
CDR3nt: TGTGCCAGCAGCCAAGATCTGCCCCCGTCTGAGCAGTTCTTC

j_gene: TRBJ2-2
abundance: -
v_gene: TRBV4-1
d_gene: TRBD2
CDR3aa: CASSQEGTTPNTGELFF
CDR3nt: TGCGCCAGCAGCCAAGAGGGGACTACACCAAACACCGGGGAGCTGTTTTTT

j_gene: TRBJ2-1
abundance: -
v_gene: TRBV3-1
d_gene: -
CDR3aa: CASSQVGTSSYNEQFF
CDR3nt: TGTGCCAGCAGCCAAGTAGGTACTAGCTCCTACAATGAGCAGTTCTTC

j_gene: TRBJ2-5
abundance: -
v_gene: TRBV2
d_gene: -
CDR3aa: CASQPTGGVETQYF
CDR3nt: TGTGCCAGCCAACCTACAGGGGGGGTTGAGACCCAGTACTTC

j_gene: TRBJ2-7
abundance: -
v_gene: TRBV7-2
d_gene: TRBD2
CDR3aa: CASSFSGRTYEQYF
CDR3nt: TGTGCCAGCAGCTTTAGCGGGAGGACCTACGAGCAGTACTTC

j_gene: TRBJ2-2
abundance: -
v_gene: TRBV5-1
d_gene: TRBD1
CDR3aa: CASSFASGTGNTGELFF
CDR3nt: TGCGCCAGCAGTTTTGCCTCCGGGACAGGGAACACCGGGGAGCTGTTTTTT

j_gene: TRBJ1-2
abundance: few
v_gene: TRBV28
d_gene: -
CDR3aa: CASSFSLYGYTF
CDR3nt: TGTGCCAGCAGTTTTTCTCTCTATGGCTACACCTTC

j_gene: TRBJ2-2
abundance: few
v_gene: TRBV14
d_gene: -
CDR3aa: CASSQLGVASTGELFF
CDR3nt: TGTGCCAGCAGCCAACTGGGGGTCGCATCCACCGGGGAGCTGTTTTTT

j_gene: TRBJ1-5
abundance: few
v_gene: TRBV15
d_gene: TRBD1
CDR3aa: CASNRGLGQPQHF
CDR3nt: TGTGCCTCAAACAGGGGGCTGGGTCAGCCCCAGCATTTT

j_gene: TRBJ2-2
abundance: -
v_gene: TRBV10-1
d_gene: -
CDR3aa: CASIWGNTGELFF
CDR3nt: TGCGCCAGCATTTGGGGGAACACCGGGGAGCTGTTTTTT

j_gene: TRBJ2-1
abundance: -
v_gene: TRBV4-1
d_gene: TRBD1
CDR3aa: CASSQDGQASSYNEQFF
CDR3nt: TGCGCCAGCAGCCAAGACGGACAGGCCAGCTCCTACAATGAGCAGTTCTTC

j_gene: TRBJ2-1
abundance: -
v_gene: TRBV7-8
d_gene: -
CDR3aa: CASSPDRTNEQFF
CDR3nt: TGTGCCAGCAGCCCCGACAGGACCAATGAGCAGTTCTTC

j_gene: TRBJ2-3
abundance: -
v_gene: TRBV6-2/TRBV6-3
d_gene: -
CDR3aa: CASSPFGDTQYF
CDR3nt: TGTGCCAGCAGCCCCTTCGGAGATACGCAGTATTTT

j_gene: TRBJ2-7
abundance: -
v_gene: TRBV4-2
d_gene: TRBD2
CDR3aa: CASSQDVLAGNYEQYF
CDR3nt: TGTGCCAGCAGCCAAGATGTGTTAGCGGGTAACTACGAGCAGTACTTC

j_gene: TRBJ2-1
abundance: -
v_gene: TRBV20-1
d_gene: -
CDR3aa: CGARDLGGNFNEQFF
CDR3nt: TGCGGTGCTAGAGATCTGGGCGGGAACTTCAATGAGCAGTTCTTC

j_gene: TRBJ2-7
abundance: -
v_gene: TRBV7-2
d_gene: TRBD1
CDR3aa: CASSFTTGNYEQYF
CDR3nt: TGTGCCAGCAGCTTTACGACAGGGAACTACGAGCAGTACTTC

j_gene: TRBJ2-2
abundance: -
v_gene: TRBV7-6
d_gene: -
CDR3aa: CASSLDAYGELFF
CDR3nt: TGTGCCAGCAGCTTAGACGCCTACGGGGAGCTGTTTTTT

j_gene: TRBJ1-5
abundance: many
v_gene: TRBV15
d_gene: -
CDR3aa: CATSRDIPSQPQHF
CDR3nt: TGTGCCACCAGCAGGGACATCCCCAGTCAGCCCCAGCATTTT

j_gene: TRBJ1-4
abundance: -
v_gene: TRBV9
d_gene: -
CDR3aa: CASSVADRNNEKLFF
CDR3nt: TGTGCCAGCAGCGTAGCCGACAGGAATAATGAAAAACTGTTTTTT

j_gene: TRBJ2-7
abundance: many
v_gene: TRBV27
d_gene: TRBD1
CDR3aa: CASSYRKGQGTYEQYF
CDR3nt: TGTGCCAGCAGTTACAGGAAGGGACAGGGGACCTACGAGCAGTACTTC

j_gene: TRBJ2-3
abundance: few
v_gene: TRBV2
d_gene: TRBD2
CDR3aa: CASSDSSGMYTQYF
CDR3nt: TGTGCCAGCAGTGACAGTAGCGGGATGTATACGCAGTATTTT

j_gene: TRBJ1-2
abundance: few
v_gene: TRBV4-3
d_gene: -
CDR3aa: CASSQTGSDGYTF
CDR3nt: TGCGCCAGCAGCCAGACCGGGAGCGATGGCTACACCTTC

j_gene: TRBJ2-3
abundance: -
v_gene: TRBV7-9
d_gene: TRBD1
CDR3aa: CASSAGQGGPDTQYF
CDR3nt: TGTGCCAGCAGCGCAGGACAGGGTGGGCCAGATACGCAGTATTTT

j_gene: TRBJ2-7
abundance: -
v_gene: TRBV13
d_gene: -
CDR3aa: CASSPPSSSYEQYF
CDR3nt: TGTGCCAGCAGCCCCCCCTCCTCATCCTACGAGCAGTACTTC

j_gene: TRBJ2-2
abundance: many
v_gene: TRBV9
d_gene: TRBD2
CDR3aa: CASNREGLGGELFF
CDR3nt: TGTGCCAGCAATCGGGAGGGCCTAGGCGGGGAGCTGTTTTTT

j_gene: TRBJ2-1
abundance: -
v_gene: TRBV20-1
d_gene: -
CDR3aa: CSEGGAATEQFF
CDR3nt: TGCAGTGAGGGCGGAGCGGCGACTGAGCAGTTCTTC

j_gene: TRBJ2-1
abundance: -
v_gene: TRBV25-1
d_gene: TRBD2
CDR3aa: CASKDGGINEQFF
CDR3nt: TGTGCCAGCAAGGACGGGGGGATTAATGAGCAGTTCTTC

j_gene: TRBJ1-2
abundance: many
v_gene: TRBV29-1
d_gene: -
CDR3aa: CSVLHSNGYTF
CDR3nt: TGCAGCGTCCTACATTCTAATGGCTACACCTTC

j_gene: TRBJ2-5
abundance: few
v_gene: TRBV6-2/TRBV6-3
d_gene: -
CDR3aa: CASSTYETQYF
CDR3nt: TGTGCCAGCAGTACCTACGAGACCCAGTACTTC

j_gene: TRBJ2-3
abundance: many
v_gene: TRBV29-1
d_gene: -
CDR3aa: CSVGGAERTDTQYF
CDR3nt: TGCAGCGTTGGGGGAGCGGAGCGCACAGATACGCAGTATTTT

j_gene: TRBJ2-5
abundance: many
v_gene: TRBV7-6
d_gene: -
CDR3aa: CASSLDRVKTQYF
CDR3nt: TGTGCCAGCAGCTTAGACAGGGTAAAGACCCAGTACTTC

j_gene: TRBJ2-7
abundance: -
v_gene: TRBV6-5
d_gene: TRBD1
CDR3aa: CASSYSDRVHEQYF
CDR3nt: TGTGCCAGCAGTTACTCAGACAGGGTTCACGAGCAGTACTTC

j_gene: TRBJ2-7
abundance: -
v_gene: TRBV29-1
d_gene: -
CDR3aa: CSVEGRKSYEQYF
CDR3nt: TGCAGCGTTGAAGGGCGGAAGAGCTACGAGCAGTACTTC

j_gene: TRBJ2-5
abundance: -
v_gene: TRBV21-1
d_gene: -
CDR3aa: CASIFLGEVLRGYRETQYF
CDR3nt: TGTGCCAGCATCTTCCTTGGAGAGGTTTTACGCGGATATCGAGAGACCCAGTACTTC